The 16 T cell receptor beta chains presented below share a single source sample, sequenced in a study of PD-L1 blockade in urothelial cancer (dated by TCRdb to about 2017). Receptor amplification or capture employed the immunoSEQ multiplex PCR assay. TCRdb took over this immuneACCESS table, retaining in-frame rearrangements with V and J assigned. Such tables are incomplete; in checked studies, under half of the missing clones stem from an unresolved V gene, and the remainder is unexplained. The table for this sample lists about 82,000 clones; more than 85% of them were counted only once. The ten largest clonotypes hold roughly 9.4% of the sample. The input for sequencing was PBMCs, taken around atezolizumab (anti-PD-L1) treatment. The receptors derive from a man in his 60s with urothelial cancer.

This clone showed up just a few times. The chain employs TRBV7-8 and TRBJ1-2; D possibly corresponds to TRBD1 (5 bases). Trimming pared 1 base from V and 8 bases from J, leaving 8 bases between. Germline CDR1 SGHVS, CDR2 FQNEAQ. The CDR3 runs 12 residues. The CDR3 region is CASSLVGRGYTF. The CDR3 DNA sequence: TGTGCCAGCAGCTTAGTGGGGCGGGGCTACACCTTC.

CDR3 in DNA: TGTGCCAGCAGCTCAGATCCGCGAGGCCAGCCCCAGCATTTT. Translation: CASSSDPRGQPQHF. The chain links TRBV11-2 to TRBJ1-5; no firm D call. V lost 4 bases and J 7 bases, leaving 14 bases between the germline ends. Looked up from germline, CDR1 is SGHAT and CDR2 is FQNNGV. CDR3 size: 14 residues.

The chain couples TRBV29-1 to TRBJ1-1; 7 bases fit TRBD1. Per the germline V gene, CDR1 is SQVTM and CDR2 is ANQGSEA. This CDR3 is built from 13 residues. The ends lost 7 bases at V and 1 base at J; junction bases unmatched: 6. In DNA, the CDR3 is TGCAGCGGCAGAACAGGGGAGAACACTGAAGCTTTCTTT. This gives the protein CSGRTGENTEAFF.

This rearrangement joins TRBV28 to TRBJ1-2, with 7 bases fitting TRBD1. Germline V gene data show CDR1 as MDHEN and CDR2 as SYDVKM. After removal of 6 bases from V and 5 bases from J, the junction contained 12 bases not matched to a gene. This CDR3 has 15 amino acids. The CDR3 sequence is CASRSEGQEPYGYTF. The CDR3 coding sequence is TGTGCCAGCAGATCCGAAGGACAGGAGCCGTATGGCTACACCTTC.

The chain employs TRBV9 and TRBJ2-7; tentatively, D is TRBD1 (6 bases). The CDR3 totals 14 residues. Between the trimmed V and J ends, which lost 3 bases and 5 bases, there was a span of 15 bases. Germline CDR1 reads SGDLS; CDR2 reads YYNGEE. This CDR3 is CASSGQVQDDEQYF. The CDR3 DNA follows: TGTGCCAGCAGCGGACAGGTCCAGGATGACGAGCAGTACTTC. Using reference TRBV9 and TRBJ2-7 for the parts outside the CDR3, the full variable domain is DSGVTQTPKHLITATGQRVTLRCSPRSGDLSVYWYQQSLDQGLQFLIQYYNGEERAKGNILERFSAQQFPDLHSELNLSSLELGDSALYFCASSGQVQDDEQYFGPGTRLTVT.

In DNA, the CDR3 is TGTGCCATCAGTGAGTCCCGGCAGGGGGTGGGAGAGACCCAGTACTTC. Protein sequence: CAISESRQGVGETQYF. The chain recombines TRBV10-3 with TRBJ2-5, with TRBD1 matching 7 bases. The CDR3 loop spans 16 amino acids. The germline V gene encodes CDR1 ENHRY and CDR2 SYGVKD. V lost 0 bases to trimming and J lost 4 bases; unmatched junction nucleotides: 8.

The chain carries TRBV10-3 and TRBJ2-5; weak D call: TRBD1 (5 bases). Germline V gives CDR1 ENHRY, CDR2 SYGVKD. The CDR3 is 15 amino acids. V lost 2 bases, J lost 3 bases, and 13 bases lay in between. The CDR3 loop reads CAISEPSRVEETQYF. The CDR3 DNA reads TGTGCCATCAGTGAGCCGAGCAGGGTAGAAGAGACCCAGTACTTC.

V is TRBV19 and J is TRBJ1-1, with D perhaps matching TRBD1 (5 bases). The CDR3 loop spans 15 amino acids. Trimming removed 2 bases from V and 0 bases from J, with 10 bases in between. Germline CDR1 LNHDA, CDR2 SQIVND (reference sequence). Written as DNA, the CDR3 is TGTGCCAGTAGTATATATACAGGATTGAACACTGAAGCTTTCTTT. Amino acids: CASSIYTGLNTEAFF.

The chain recombines TRBV28 with TRBJ1-2; 8 bases line up with TRBD1. V gave up 6 bases and J gave up 7 bases; unmatched junction bases: 10. The CDR3 sequence is 14 residues long. Germline V gene lookup returns CDR1 MDHEN and CDR2 SYDVKM. The CDR3 region has the DNA TGTGCCAGCAGCCCAGGACAGGGTCGGGGTGGCTACACCTTC. This translates into CASSPGQGRGGYTF.

The CDR3 region has the DNA TGTGCCAGCAGCCCTAGAAATCTGAACACCGGGGAGCTGTTTTTT. Amino acid sequence: CASSPRNLNTGELFF. The rearrangement joins TRBV7-9 to TRBJ2-2, with D unresolved. Germline assignment: CDR1 SEHNR and CDR2 FQNEAQ (reference sequence). The length of the CDR3 is 15 residues. V was shortened by 5 bases and J by 1 base, with 11 bases between the two germline ends.

This clone was seen a single time. The genes are TRBV5-6 and TRBJ2-5; TRBD2 agrees at 9 bases. This CDR3 region has 15 residues. Germline V gives CDR1 SGHDT, CDR2 YYEEEE. Trimming removed 0 bases from V and 5 bases from J; junction bases left unmatched: 5. The CDR3 DNA follows: TGTGCCAGCAGCTTGGTCGGCGGGGGGGCGGAGACCCAGTACTTC. This codes for CASSLVGGGAETQYF.

V usage is TRBV6-6 and J usage is TRBJ2-3; 7 bases match TRBD2. This CDR3 comprises 14 residues. Germline V gene sequence: CDR1 MNHNY, CDR2 SVGAGI (reference sequence). V dropped 10 bases and J dropped 0; count of bases not matched to a gene: 7. The CDR3 sequence is CATLLAGSTDTQYF. In nucleotides, the CDR3 is TGTGCCACCCTTTTAGCGGGCAGCACAGATACGCAGTATTTT.

The sample holds a few counts of this clone. This chain links TRBV2 with TRBJ1-4; no clear D. Germline values: CDR1 SNHLY, CDR2 FYNNEI. Trimming removed 2 bases from V and 4 bases from J, with 8 bases in between. The CDR3 loop spans 14 amino acids. CDR3 amino acids: CASSEPQYNEKLFF. Written as DNA, the CDR3 is TGTGCCAGCAGTGAACCCCAGTATAATGAAAAACTGTTTTTT.

This clone appeared once. The genes are TRBV11-2 and TRBJ2-7, with 7 bases aligning to TRBD1. Germline CDR1 and CDR2: SGHAT and FQNNGV. V gave up 1 base and J gave up 2 bases; unmatched junction bases: 2. The CDR3 is 14 residues long. CDR3 amino acids: CASSLGTGAYEQYF. DNA of the CDR3: TGTGCCAGCAGCTTAGGGACAGGAGCCTACGAGCAGTACTTC.

The chain uses TRBV7-9 and TRBJ2-1, with TRBD2 identical over 8 bases. Germline lookup yields CDR1 SEHNR and CDR2 FQNEAQ (reference sequence). V gave up 2 bases and J gave up 7 bases; unmatched junction bases: 7. This CDR3 has 15 residues. The CDR3 protein is CASSLPPGGANEQFF. Written as DNA, the CDR3 is TGTGCCAGCAGCTTACCACCGGGGGGGGCAAATGAGCAGTTCTTC.

The chain couples TRBV7-2 to TRBJ1-1; weak D call: TRBD1 (5 bases). Germline V gene data show CDR1 as SGHTA and CDR2 as FQGNSA. V lost 2 bases, J lost 0 bases, and 10 bases lay in between. The CDR3 has 15 residues. The CDR3, as DNA: TGTGCCAGCAGCTTATTTGGGGGGATGAACACTGAAGCTTTCTTT. As protein: CASSLFGGMNTEAFF. The whole variable domain, remainder taken from reference TRBV7-2 and TRBJ1-1, is GAGVSQSPSNKVTEKGKDVELRCDPISGHTALYWYRQSLGQGLEFLIYFQGNSAPDKSGLPSDRFSAERTGGSVSTLTIQRTQQEDSAVYLCASSLFGGMNTEAFFGQGTRLTVV.